This T cell receptor beta chain was captured in a study of T cells in Graves' hyperthyroidism and ophthalmopathy. This clonotype was counted at least ten times. V lost 1 base and J lost 12, with 12 bases in between. The length of the CDR3 is 12 residues. Germline CDR1 SNHLY, CDR2 FYNNEI. Researchers amplified the TCR beta CDR3 regions from RNA transcripts. During a first-round RT-PCR of the TCR CDR3, the HTBI primer set was used. One entry per CDR3 protein, called by TCRdb with MiXCR from the multiplex PCR reads. This sample has some 400,000 distinct CDR3 sequences; approximately 20% occur once, and the top ten carry roughly 3.5%. Graves' hyperthyroidism qualified as stable when ophthalmopathy did not progress within 18 months. Investigators excluded patients with uncontrolled infection, other autoimmune disease, pregnancy or lactation. In making diagnoses, clinical symptoms, serum thyroxine and TRAb, thyroid ultrasound and orbital computed tomography were all used.

The chain employs TRBV2 and TRBJ1-1; perhaps TRBD1 as D (6 bases). The sequenced sample was blood. The sequence was obtained from a woman younger than 30 with Graves' hyperthyroidism. CDR3 nucleotide sequence: TGTGCCAGCAGTGAAGGGGGGCAAAAATCTTTCTTT. Translating it yields CASSEGGQKSFF.